The entry below gives a single T cell receptor (beta chain) sequence along with its context. As yet, its antigen is unknown. A much larger clone differs by one base, so this may be a read error. These data originate in a study of shared clonotypes between healthy human individuals. The study's findings and limits: Sampling covered blood only; tissue repertoires likely differ.

The CDR3 is made up of 14 amino acids. Germline-derived CDR1 and CDR2 are SEHNR and FQNEAQ (reference sequence). The method was immunoSEQ multiplex PCR; TCRdb's version includes in-frame clones alone and lacks a portion of them. The sample consists of over a million clones, 75% to 80% of them appearing once. Sequencing input: memory CD4+ T cells from PBMCs. Noted subset: CD45RA-negative fraction. The sequence came from a man between 18 and 29 years old in good health. Some clones in this sample may be carry-over from other donors' samples. The rearrangement links TRBV7-9 to TRBJ2-5, with 7 bases matching TRBD1. CDR3 nucleotide sequence: TGTGCCAGCAACTTACCGGGACAGTTAGAGACCCAGTACTTC. This sequence encodes CASNLPGQLETQYF.